This entry concerns a single T cell receptor beta chain. The CDR3 has 13 amino acids. V shed 4 bases, J shed 4 bases, and the junction held 2 bases outside the gene matches. Germline V CDR1 and CDR2: MDHEN, SYDVKM. The PCR was carried out with 60 Vbeta primers and 13 Jbeta primers. Measured with immunoSEQ multiplex PCR; TCRdb has only the in-frame clones, and not every one. This sample has some 57,000 clones, with 70% to 90% found just once. The data originate from a study of cytomegalovirus exposure and HLA in healthy donors. The rearrangement links TRBV28 to TRBJ1-2; TRBD1 matches at 8 bases. The receptor's source is a man aged 25 to 45 in good health and CMV-seropositive. The sequencing sample was made of PBMCs. The CDR3 reads CASSSQGGYGYTF. The CDR3 nucleotides read TGTGCCAGCAGTTCACAGGGGGGCTATGGCTACACCTTC.